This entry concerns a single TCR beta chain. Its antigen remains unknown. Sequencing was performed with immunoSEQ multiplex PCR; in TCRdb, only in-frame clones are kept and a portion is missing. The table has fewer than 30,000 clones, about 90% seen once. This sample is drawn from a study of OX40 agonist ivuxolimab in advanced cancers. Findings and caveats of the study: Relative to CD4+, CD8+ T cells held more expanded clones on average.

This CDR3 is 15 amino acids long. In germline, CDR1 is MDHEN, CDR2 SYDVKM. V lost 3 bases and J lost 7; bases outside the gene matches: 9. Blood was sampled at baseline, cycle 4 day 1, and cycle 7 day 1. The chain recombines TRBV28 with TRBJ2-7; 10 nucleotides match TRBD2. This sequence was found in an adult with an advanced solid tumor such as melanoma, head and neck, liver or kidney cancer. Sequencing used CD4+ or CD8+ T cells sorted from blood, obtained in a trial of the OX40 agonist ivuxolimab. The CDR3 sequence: CASSLGLAGAGEQYF. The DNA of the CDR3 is TGTGCCAGCAGTTTGGGTCTAGCGGGAGCAGGAGAGCAGTACTTC.